This is a list of T cell receptor beta chains from one sample in a study of T-cell reconstitution after alpha-beta-depleted transplantation in children. One entry per CDR3 protein, called by TCRdb with MiXCR from the PCR reads. Altogether more than 60,000 distinct CDR3 sequences are present, 6% to 8.5% being singletons, with the ten largest covering more than 2.5%. Specimen: PBMCs from the stem cell graft donor, collected from the stem cell graft. The receptors were sampled from a human donor who donated a stem cell graft to a child with acute lymphoblastic leukemia. The CDR3 runs from the conserved cysteine through the conserved F or W. A D gene is named only where the DNA matches it firmly. Not all rows give a size; the values are once, few, many and, for expanded clones, a class.

CDR3aa: CSVAAQSSTDTQYF; CDR3nt: TGCAGCGTTGCCGCCCAGAGTAGCACAGATACGCAGTATTTT; v_gene: TRBV29-1; abundance: many; d_gene: -; j_gene: TRBJ2-3
CDR3aa: CASSFGQAEAFF; CDR3nt: TGTGCCAGCAGTTTCGGACAGGCTGAAGCTTTCTTT; v_gene: TRBV12-3/TRBV12-4; abundance: many; d_gene: TRBD1; j_gene: TRBJ1-1
CDR3aa: CASGTGAYNEQFF; CDR3nt: TGTGCCAGCGGGACAGGGGCCTACAATGAGCAGTTCTTC; v_gene: TRBV25-1; abundance: many; d_gene: TRBD1; j_gene: TRBJ2-1
CDR3aa: CASSLAEGGTEAFF; CDR3nt: TGCGCCAGCAGCTTGGCCGAGGGGGGAACTGAAGCTTTCTTT; v_gene: TRBV5-1; abundance: many; d_gene: -; j_gene: TRBJ1-1
CDR3aa: CASSLGQYNEQFF; CDR3nt: TGCGCCAGCAGCTTGGGACAGTACAATGAGCAGTTCTTC; v_gene: TRBV5-1; abundance: many; d_gene: -; j_gene: TRBJ2-1
CDR3aa: CAICSPDSYGYTF; CDR3nt: TGTGCCATCTGTTCCCCGGACAGCTATGGCTACACCTTC; v_gene: TRBV10-3; abundance: once; d_gene: -; j_gene: TRBJ1-2
CDR3aa: CATSDPGGNRDNEQFF; CDR3nt: TGTGCCACCAGTGATCCGGGGGGAAATCGGGACAATGAGCAGTTCTTC; v_gene: TRBV24-1; abundance: many; d_gene: TRBD2; j_gene: TRBJ2-1
CDR3aa: CASSLVATGGRETQYF; CDR3nt: TGTGCCAGCAGCTTAGTAGCGACAGGGGGCAGAGAGACCCAGTACTTC; v_gene: TRBV7-2; abundance: many; d_gene: TRBD1; j_gene: TRBJ2-5
CDR3aa: CASSSGQGLQPQHF; CDR3nt: TGTGCCAGCAGTTCAGGACAGGGTCTCCAGCCCCAGCATTTT; v_gene: TRBV6-2/TRBV6-3; abundance: many; d_gene: TRBD1; j_gene: TRBJ1-5
CDR3aa: CSAREQRVGRASNQPQHF; CDR3nt: TGCAGTGCTAGAGAACAAAGGGTGGGGAGGGCCTCAAATCAGCCCCAGCATTTT; v_gene: TRBV20-1; abundance: many; d_gene: -; j_gene: TRBJ1-5
CDR3aa: CASSFLGQGETQYF; CDR3nt: TGTGCCAGCAGTTTCCTGGGACAGGGGGAGACCCAGTACTTC; v_gene: TRBV27; abundance: -; d_gene: TRBD1; j_gene: TRBJ2-5
CDR3aa: CASSYSGVGGNYGYTF; CDR3nt: TGTGCCAGCAGTTACTCGGGGGTGGGGGGTAACTATGGCTACACCTTC; v_gene: TRBV6-5; abundance: many; d_gene: -; j_gene: TRBJ1-2
CDR3aa: CSAKNRDRANTEAFF; CDR3nt: TGCAGTGCTAAAAACCGGGACAGGGCTAACACTGAAGCTTTCTTT; v_gene: TRBV20-1; abundance: many; d_gene: TRBD1; j_gene: TRBJ1-1
CDR3aa: CASSLSLDATYEQYF; CDR3nt: TGCGCCAGCAGCTTGTCGCTGGACGCGACCTACGAGCAGTACTTC; v_gene: TRBV5-1; abundance: -; d_gene: -; j_gene: TRBJ2-7
CDR3aa: CASSYSRDEQYF; CDR3nt: TGTGCCAGCAGTTACTCGAGGGACGAGCAGTACTTC; v_gene: TRBV6-6; abundance: many; d_gene: -; j_gene: TRBJ2-7
CDR3aa: CASSFPDRAHYGYTF; CDR3nt: TGTGCCAGCAGCTTCCCGGACAGGGCCCACTATGGCTACACCTTC; v_gene: TRBV7-2; abundance: many; d_gene: TRBD1; j_gene: TRBJ1-2
CDR3aa: CASSHSGQVDAFF; CDR3nt: TGCGCCAGCAGCCACTCGGGACAGGTGGATGCTTTCTTT; v_gene: TRBV4-1; abundance: many; d_gene: TRBD1; j_gene: TRBJ1-1
CDR3aa: CASSYSHKNTGELFF; CDR3nt: TGTGCCAGCAGTTACTCTCACAAGAACACCGGGGAGCTGTTTTTT; v_gene: TRBV6-6; abundance: few; d_gene: -; j_gene: TRBJ2-2
CDR3aa: CASSPTGFWEQYF; CDR3nt: TGTGCCAGCAGTCCGACAGGATTTTGGGAGCAGTACTTC; v_gene: TRBV12-3/TRBV12-4; abundance: many; d_gene: -; j_gene: TRBJ2-7
CDR3aa: CASWTSILEQYF; CDR3nt: TGTGCCAGCTGGACTAGCATCCTCGAGCAGTACTTC; v_gene: TRBV27; abundance: many; d_gene: TRBD2; j_gene: TRBJ2-7